This T cell receptor beta chain was obtained from a study of shared clonotypes between healthy human individuals. Sequencing used immunoSEQ multiplex PCR; TCRdb keeps in-frame clones, though not all of them. The sample shows about 480,000 clones, 70% to 80% of them seen only once. Trimming left V 7 bases short and J 8 bases short, with 17 bases between. Germline V lookup: CDR1 ENHRY, CDR2 SYGVKD. CDR3 size: 13 residues. In unsorted samples, genomic DNA was obtained using tens of millions of PBMCs. General study results and limits: Blood was the only sampled material, and tissue repertoires likely differ.

Comments on this clone: No antigen is known for it.

The sample consisted of PBMCs. The genes are TRBV10-3 and TRBJ1-2; the D is unclear. This receptor was taken from a woman aged 35 to 49 in good health. Some clones in this sample may be carry-over from other donors' samples. The CDR3 region is CAIKVDNNPGYTF. For the CDR3, the DNA is TGTGCCATCAAGGTAGACAACAACCCAGGCTACACCTTC.